This TCR beta chain was captured by sequencing in a study of beta chain features in type 1 diabetes. Study observations and caveats: Among patients, naive, central memory and Treg TCRB repertoires appeared more similar than among healthy donors.

A remark on this clone: The target antigen is unknown.

Sequencing targeted expressed TCRB transcripts, as all isolated RNA had been reverse transcribed. This table comes from immunoSEQ multiplex PCR, and its TCRdb copy is limited to in-frame clones, with some not included. The sample lists fewer than 25,000 clones, roughly two thirds occurring once. Trimming took off 7 bases at V and 4 bases at J, with 12 bases between the two ends. Germline loops: CDR1 SQVTM, CDR2 ANQGSEA. The CDR3 spans 12 residues. This chain connects TRBV29-1 to TRBJ2-3; TRBD1 might be the D (5 bases). This TCR derives from a woman between 35 and 50 years old in good health. Sequencing used Tregs from blood. CDR3 residues: CSGRRGSDTQYF. As DNA, the CDR3 is TGCAGCGGGAGAAGGGGTTCAGATACGCAGTATTTT.